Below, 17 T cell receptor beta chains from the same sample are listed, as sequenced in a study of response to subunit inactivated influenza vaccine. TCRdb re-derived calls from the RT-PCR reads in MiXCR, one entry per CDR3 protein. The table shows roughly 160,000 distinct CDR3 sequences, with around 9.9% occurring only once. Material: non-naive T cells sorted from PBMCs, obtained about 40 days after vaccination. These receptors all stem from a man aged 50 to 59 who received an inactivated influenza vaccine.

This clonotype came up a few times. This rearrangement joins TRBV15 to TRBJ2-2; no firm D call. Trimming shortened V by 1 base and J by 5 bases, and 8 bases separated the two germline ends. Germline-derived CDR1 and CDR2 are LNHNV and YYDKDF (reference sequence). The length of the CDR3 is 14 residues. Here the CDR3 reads CATSRVTPTGELFF. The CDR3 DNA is TGTGCCACCAGCAGAGTTACACCAACCGGGGAGCTGTTTTTT.

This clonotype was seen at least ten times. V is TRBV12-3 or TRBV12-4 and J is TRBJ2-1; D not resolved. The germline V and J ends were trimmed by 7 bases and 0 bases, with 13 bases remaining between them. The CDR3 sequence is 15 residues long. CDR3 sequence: CASTPDLLSYNEQFF. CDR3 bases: TGTGCCAGCACCCCGGACCTACTCTCCTACAATGAGCAGTTCTTC.

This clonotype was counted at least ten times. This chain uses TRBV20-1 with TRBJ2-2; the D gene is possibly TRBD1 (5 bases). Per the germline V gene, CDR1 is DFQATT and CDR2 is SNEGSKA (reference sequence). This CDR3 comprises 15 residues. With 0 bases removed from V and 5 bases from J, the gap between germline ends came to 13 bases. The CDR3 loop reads CSARDLRVRTGELFF. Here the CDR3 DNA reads TGCAGTGCTAGAGATCTCAGGGTCAGGACCGGGGAGCTGTTTTTT.

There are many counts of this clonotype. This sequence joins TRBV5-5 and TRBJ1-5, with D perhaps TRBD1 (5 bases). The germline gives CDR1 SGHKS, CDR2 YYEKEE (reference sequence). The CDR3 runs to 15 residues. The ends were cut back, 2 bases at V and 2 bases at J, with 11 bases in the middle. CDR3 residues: CASSFLVGGNQPQHF. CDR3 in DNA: TGTGCCAGCAGCTTTTTGGTGGGGGGCAATCAGCCCCAGCATTTT.

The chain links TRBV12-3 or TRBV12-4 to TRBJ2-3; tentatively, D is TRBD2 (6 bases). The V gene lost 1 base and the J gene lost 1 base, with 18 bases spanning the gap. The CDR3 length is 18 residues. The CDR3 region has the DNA TGTGCCAGCAGTTTAGGCCTGTACAGGAGGGCTCGCACAGATACGCAGTATTTT. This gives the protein CASSLGLYRRARTDTQYF.

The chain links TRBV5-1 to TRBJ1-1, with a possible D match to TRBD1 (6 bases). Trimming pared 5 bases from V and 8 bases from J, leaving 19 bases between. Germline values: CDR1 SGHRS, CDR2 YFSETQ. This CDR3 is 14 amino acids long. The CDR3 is CASRVRTGSAEAFF. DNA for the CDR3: TGCGCCAGCAGAGTAAGAACAGGGTCGGCCGAAGCTTTCTTT.

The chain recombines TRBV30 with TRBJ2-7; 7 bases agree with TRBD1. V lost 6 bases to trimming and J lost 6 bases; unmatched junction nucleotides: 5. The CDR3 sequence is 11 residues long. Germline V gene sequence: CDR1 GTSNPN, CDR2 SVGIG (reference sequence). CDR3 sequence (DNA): TGTGCCTGCCACAGGGGCGGCGAGCAGTACTTC. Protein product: CACHRGGEQYF.

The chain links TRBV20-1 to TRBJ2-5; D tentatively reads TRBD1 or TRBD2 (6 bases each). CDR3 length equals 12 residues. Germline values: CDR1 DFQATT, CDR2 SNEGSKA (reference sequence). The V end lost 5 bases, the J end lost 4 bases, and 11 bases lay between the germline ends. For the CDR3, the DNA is TGCAGTGCTTCACAGGGAGGAGAGACCCAGTACTTC. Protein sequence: CSASQGGETQYF.

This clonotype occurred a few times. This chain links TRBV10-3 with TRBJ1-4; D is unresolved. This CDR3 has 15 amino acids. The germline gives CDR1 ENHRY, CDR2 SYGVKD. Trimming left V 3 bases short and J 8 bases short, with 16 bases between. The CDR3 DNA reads TGTGCCATCAGTGACCCGGGAGGGCGCGGGGAAAAACTGTTTTTT. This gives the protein CAISDPGGRGEKLFF.

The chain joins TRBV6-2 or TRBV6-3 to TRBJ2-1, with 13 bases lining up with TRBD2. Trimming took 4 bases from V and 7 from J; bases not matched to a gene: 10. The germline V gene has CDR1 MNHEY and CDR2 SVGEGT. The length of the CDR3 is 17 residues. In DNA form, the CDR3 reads TGTGCCAGCAGTTTCCCGGGACTAGCGGGGTCTCGGAATGAGCAGTTCTTC. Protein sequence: CASSFPGLAGSRNEQFF.

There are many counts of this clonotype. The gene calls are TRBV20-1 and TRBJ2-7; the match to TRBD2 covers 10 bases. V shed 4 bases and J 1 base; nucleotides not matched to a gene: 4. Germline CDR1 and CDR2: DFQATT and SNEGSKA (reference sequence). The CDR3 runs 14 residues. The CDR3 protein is CSATLAGVSYEQYF. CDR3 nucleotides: TGCAGTGCTACGCTAGCGGGAGTTTCCTACGAGCAGTACTTC.

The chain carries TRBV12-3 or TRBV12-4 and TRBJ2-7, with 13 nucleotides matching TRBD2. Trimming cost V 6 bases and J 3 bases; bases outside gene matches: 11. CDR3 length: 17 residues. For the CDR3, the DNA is TGTGCCAGCAGCCCGGGACTAGCGGGGACTCTAAACTACGAGCAGTACTTC. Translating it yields CASSPGLAGTLNYEQYF.

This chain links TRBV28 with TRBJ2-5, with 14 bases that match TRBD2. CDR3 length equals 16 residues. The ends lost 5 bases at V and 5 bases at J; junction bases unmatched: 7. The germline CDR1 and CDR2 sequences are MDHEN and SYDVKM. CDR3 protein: CASSPRLAGGSETQYF. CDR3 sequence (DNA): TGTGCCAGCAGTCCCCGACTAGCGGGAGGGTCGGAGACCCAGTACTTC.

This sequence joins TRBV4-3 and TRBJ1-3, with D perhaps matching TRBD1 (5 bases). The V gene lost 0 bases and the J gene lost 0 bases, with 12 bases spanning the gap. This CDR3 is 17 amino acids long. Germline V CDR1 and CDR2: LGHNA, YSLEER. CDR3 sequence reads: CASSQDRGRYSGNTIYF. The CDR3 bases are TGCGCCAGCAGCCAAGATCGGGGCAGATACTCTGGAAACACCATATATTTT.

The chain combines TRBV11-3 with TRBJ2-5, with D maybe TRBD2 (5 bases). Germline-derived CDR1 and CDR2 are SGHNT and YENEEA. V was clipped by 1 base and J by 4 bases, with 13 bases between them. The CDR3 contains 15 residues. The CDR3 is CASSLGLGRGETQYF. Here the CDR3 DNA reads TGTGCCAGCAGCTTAGGTCTGGGGAGAGGAGAGACCCAGTACTTC.

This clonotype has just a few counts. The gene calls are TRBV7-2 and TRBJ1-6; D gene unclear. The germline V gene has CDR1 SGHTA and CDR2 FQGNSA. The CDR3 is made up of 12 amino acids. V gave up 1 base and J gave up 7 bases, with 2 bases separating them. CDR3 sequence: CASSLVNSPLHF. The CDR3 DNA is TGTGCCAGCAGCTTAGTGAATTCACCCCTCCACTTT.

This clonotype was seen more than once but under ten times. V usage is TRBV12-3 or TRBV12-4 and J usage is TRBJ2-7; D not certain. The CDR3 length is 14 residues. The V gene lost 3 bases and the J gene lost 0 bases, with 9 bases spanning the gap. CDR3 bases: TGTGCCAGCAGTTTGTGGCAGAACTCCTACGAGCAGTACTTC. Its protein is CASSLWQNSYEQYF.